The 5 T cell receptor beta chains below come from one sample, sequenced in a study of T-cell memory formation after mild COVID-19. TCRdb passed the 5' RACE reads through MiXCR, listing each CDR3 protein once. The table lists about 470,000 distinct CDR3 sequences, 20% to 30% of them singletons. Sequencing was carried out using PBMCs or a T cell subset sorted from them (not recorded which). The receptor set was obtained from an adult woman who had mild COVID-19 (a few samples of this study predate the infection). Cell type and time point are not known.

V is TRBV12-3 or TRBV12-4 and J is TRBJ2-7, with 9 bases lining up with TRBD2. The CDR3 spans 14 residues. After removal of 5 bases from V and 2 bases from J, the junction contained 4 bases not matched to a gene. The CDR3 sequence is CASSPGTSTYEQYF. The CDR3 nucleotides read TGTGCCAGCAGTCCCGGGACTAGCACCTACGAGCAGTACTTC.

This clonotype occurred a few times. V and J are TRBV4-1 and TRBJ1-2, with D possibly matching TRBD1 (6 bases). Trimming took 3 bases from V and 8 from J, leaving 10 bases between them. The germline V gene encodes CDR1 MGHRA and CDR2 YSYEKL. CDR3 length equals 12 residues. The CDR3: CASSQMGGGYTF. The CDR3 bases are TGCGCCAGCAGCCAGATGGGGGGCGGCTACACCTTC.

This clonotype was seen only a few times. The chain has TRBV7-9 and TRBJ2-1, with TRBD1 identical over 9 bases. Germline CDR1 is SEHNR and CDR2 is FQNEAQ (reference sequence). Trimming at V came to 7 bases and at J to 0 bases, leaving 10 bases not matched to a gene. The CDR3 is 17 amino acids. The CDR3 protein is CASTRQGVTFSYNEQFF. CDR3 coding DNA: TGTGCCAGCACGCGACAGGGGGTCACCTTCTCCTACAATGAGCAGTTCTTC.

The chain employs TRBV20-1 and TRBJ2-1; D might be TRBD1 or TRBD2, each matching 5 bases. CDR1 is DFQATT and CDR2 is SNEGSKA in the germline V gene (reference sequence). V was pared by 7 bases and J by 0 bases, with 13 bases between. The CDR3 covers 14 residues. CDR3 DNA sequence: TGCAGTGTCCTTGGGGGTACCTCCTACAATGAGCAGTTCTTC. This sequence encodes CSVLGGTSYNEQFF.

The V and J genes are TRBV21-1 and TRBJ2-5; the table names TRBD2, a call not compared with the DNA. TRBV21-1 is a documented pseudogene. The CDR3 consists of 19 residues. The CDR3 bases are TGTGCCAGCAGCCCCGAAGGGAAAAGCGGGACCTTGGTGGGTGAGACCCAGTACTTC. It codes for CASSPEGKSGTLVGETQYF.